This T cell receptor beta chain was captured by sequencing in a study of T cells after yellow fever vaccination. General observations from the study: Post-booster reappearance was seen for most primary-vaccination clones (roughly 96% CD4, 75% to 90% CD8). The CD4 and CD8 compartments had a small share of their clonotypes in common. FACS-sorted repertoires might harbor abundant contaminating clonotypes from the bulk population.

The CDR3 runs 12 residues. CDR1 and CDR2 (germline): DFQATT, SNEGSKA (reference sequence). Trimming stripped 6 bases from V and 5 bases from J, with 12 bases between. A process of 5'RACE template switching, which added a universal primer site and UMIs, was used to make TCR cDNA. TCRdb processed the 5' RACE reads anew with MiXCR; each CDR3 protein has one entry. The sample contains about 360,000 distinct CDR3 sequences, under 7.5% of which appear only once. A note on this clonotype: Its antigen is not known.

The chain recombines TRBV20-1 with TRBJ2-3; no clear D. The clonotype comes from a man under 40 who received the YFV17D yellow fever vaccine. Sequenced material: PBMCs, taken 5 days after the yellow fever booster vaccination. The CDR3 DNA reads TGCAGTGCCCGAACAGACCTAGATACGCAGTATTTT. Translating it yields CSARTDLDTQYF.